These 27 T cell receptor beta chains came from one sample sequenced in a study of radiation and T cells in renal cell carcinoma. Profiled with immunoSEQ multiplex PCR; TCRdb holds only in-frame clones, not every one. The profile shows roughly 90,000 clones, approximately 80% of them singletons. The time point is: blood 4 weeks post-SBRT, at nephrectomy. Indicated treatment: 15 Gy SBRT to primary tumor, nephrectomy 4 weeks later. The sequences come from blood, collected from a patient whose treatment included radiotherapy and nephrectomy. All receptors come from a man over 45 with renal cell carcinoma.

This chain links TRBV10-1 with TRBJ2-3; D is ambiguous. The CDR3 length is 9 residues. Trimming left V 7 bases short and J 4 bases short, with 0 bases between. Germline V gene sequence: CDR1 WNHNN, CDR2 SYGVQD (reference sequence). This chain's CDR3 is CASTDTQYF. DNA of the CDR3: TGCGCCAGCACAGATACGCAGTATTTT.

V usage is TRBV7-3 and J usage is TRBJ2-5; D not certain. This CDR3 is built from 13 residues. Trimming cost V 5 bases and J 5 bases, with 12 bases left between them. The germline CDR1 and CDR2 sequences are SGHTA and FQGTGA. The CDR3 protein is CASSTASTETQYF. The CDR3 DNA is TGTGCCAGCAGCACGGCTTCTACGGAGACCCAGTACTTC.

The rearrangement joins TRBV11-2 to TRBJ1-2; D perhaps matches TRBD1 (6 bases). Germline loops: CDR1 SGHAT, CDR2 FQNNGV. The CDR3 length is 15 residues. Between the trimmed V and J ends, which lost 5 bases and 2 bases, there was a span of 15 bases. The CDR3: CASSPTPQGNYGYTF. In nucleotides, the CDR3 is TGTGCCAGCAGCCCAACTCCCCAGGGGAACTATGGCTACACCTTC. The complete variable domain, with remaining parts taken from reference TRBV11-2 and TRBJ1-2, reads EAGVAQSPRYKIIEKRQSVAFWCNPISGHATLYWYQQILGQGPKLLIQFQNNGVVDDSQLPKDRFSAERLKGVDSTLKIQPAKLEDSAVYLCASSPTPQGNYGYTFGSGTRLTVV.

The V call is TRBV7-6, the J call TRBJ2-2; 8 bases are shared with TRBD1. Trimming at V came to 7 bases and at J to 2 bases, leaving 6 bases not matched to a gene. Germline V lookup: CDR1 SGHVS, CDR2 FNYEAQ. CDR3 length: 15 residues. CDR3 sequence reads: CASNLDRVNTGELFF. CDR3 DNA sequence: TGTGCCAGCAACTTGGACAGGGTAAACACCGGGGAGCTGTTTTTT.

The chain combines TRBV6-6 with TRBJ1-2; D is unresolved. Germline V gene data show CDR1 as MNHNY and CDR2 as SVGAGI (reference sequence). The CDR3 is made up of 12 amino acids. V gave up 4 bases and J gave up 5 bases, with 8 bases separating them. This chain's CDR3 is CASSSKPYGYTF. For the CDR3, the DNA is TGTGCCAGCAGTTCCAAACCGTATGGCTACACCTTC.

Remarks on this clone: The CDR3 carries no conserved terminal phenylalanine or tryptophan, so it likely arises from a read error. No DNA is shown, since the ends of the CDR3 on it are uncertain; the CDR3 is the one TCRdb lists. The J gene is TRBJ1-1, the V gene TRBV7-9. Inclusive of both ends, the CDR3 amounts to 10 amino acids. Germline V gives CDR1 SEHNR, CDR2 FQNEAQ (reference sequence). The CDR3 sequence: CASSLVEGLG.

This sequence joins TRBV28 and TRBJ1-1, with D possibly being TRBD1 (6 bases). Looked up from germline, CDR1 is MDHEN and CDR2 is SYDVKM. The ends were cut back, 6 bases at V and 1 base at J, with 15 bases in the middle. The CDR3 totals 15 residues. CDR3 in amino acids: CASSHTGTANTEAFF. CDR3 sequence (DNA): TGTGCCAGCAGCCACACAGGGACCGCGAACACTGAAGCTTTCTTT. Based on the CDR3 plus reference TRBV28 and TRBJ1-1, the full variable domain is DVKVTQSSRYLVKRTGEKVFLECVQDMDHENMFWYRQDPGLGLRLIYFSYDVKMKEKGDIPEGYSVSREKKERFSLILESASTNQTSMYLCASSHTGTANTEAFFGQGTRLTVV.

The V call is TRBV7-9, the J call TRBJ2-5; D ambiguous. V dropped 5 bases and J dropped 0 bases, with 4 bases sitting between them. The CDR3 is 12 amino acids. Germline values: CDR1 SEHNR, CDR2 FQNEAQ (reference sequence). The CDR3 DNA sequence: TGTGCCAGCAGCCCGAACCAAGAGACCCAGTACTTC. This sequence encodes CASSPNQETQYF.

The chain recombines TRBV5-1 with TRBJ2-7; D possibly corresponds to TRBD1 (6 bases). Trimming left V 0 bases short and J 7 bases short, with 17 bases between. In germline, CDR1 is SGHRS, CDR2 YFSETQ. CDR3 length equals 15 residues. The DNA of the CDR3 is TGCGCCAGCAGCTTGGCCGACAGGTCCCTGGGGGAGCAGTACTTC. Translation gives CASSLADRSLGEQYF.

The CDR3 DNA is TGTGCCAGCAGCCCCCAGATCGACGAGTACACTGAAGCTTTCTTT. Protein: CASSPQIDEYTEAFF. This chain connects TRBV7-3 to TRBJ1-1, with no clear D. Germline V gene sequence: CDR1 SGHTA, CDR2 FQGTGA. Trimming took 5 bases from V and 3 from J, leaving 16 bases between them. CDR3 size: 15 residues.

The rearrangement uses TRBV5-4 and TRBJ2-7; the match to TRBD1 covers 7 bases. Germline CDR1 is SGHNT and CDR2 is YYREEE (reference sequence). With V trimmed by 4 bases and J by 6 bases, 4 bases remained unmatched. The CDR3 sequence is 12 residues long. This chain's CDR3 is CASSTTGLEQYF. The CDR3 nucleotides are TGTGCCAGCAGCACGACAGGGCTCGAGCAGTACTTC.

The chain employs TRBV10-3 and TRBJ1-5; 8 nucleotides agree with TRBD1. V shed 9 bases and J 2 bases; nucleotides not matched to a gene: 3. The CDR3 is 13 amino acids. Germline lookup yields CDR1 ENHRY and CDR2 SYGVKD. The CDR3 spells CAISGGGNQPQHF. CDR3 nucleotide sequence: TGTGCCATTTCAGGGGGCGGCAATCAGCCCCAGCATTTT.

The V and J genes are TRBV28 and TRBJ1-5; D gene ambiguous. Germline CDR1 is MDHEN and CDR2 is SYDVKM. V was shortened by 6 bases and J by 3 bases, with 9 bases between the two germline ends. The CDR3 sequence is 13 residues long. The CDR3 spells CASSRSYNQPQHF. In nucleotides, the CDR3 is TGTGCCAGCAGCCGAAGTTACAATCAGCCCCAGCATTTT.

This clone was seen once. J is TRBJ2-7 and V is TRBV27; 9 bases align to TRBD1. This CDR3 has 15 residues. Trimming cost V 5 bases and J 7 bases; bases outside gene matches: 12. CDR1 is MNHEY, CDR2 SMNVEV, per germline (reference sequence). The CDR3, as DNA: TGTGCCAGCAGTCGCGGGACAGGGTTTCTGGGGGAGCAGTACTTC. Encoded protein: CASSRGTGFLGEQYF.

V and J are TRBV5-1 and TRBJ1-4, with a tentative D call TRBD1 (5 bases). There are 17 residues in the CDR3. V lost 0 bases, J lost 0 bases, and 12 bases lay in between. Germline V lookup: CDR1 SGHRS, CDR2 YFSETQ. The CDR3 spells CASSLGGSAATNEKLFF. The CDR3 nucleotides read TGCGCCAGCAGCTTGGGGGGGTCAGCCGCAACTAATGAAAAACTGTTTTTT.

The V call is TRBV7-8, the J call TRBJ2-2; the match to TRBD2 covers 7 bases. The junction had 1 base not matched to a gene; V was cut back by 0 bases and J by 0 bases. The germline V gene has CDR1 SGHVS and CDR2 FQNEAQ. The CDR3 is made up of 16 amino acids. CDR3 protein: CASSLAAGPNTGELFF. In DNA form, the CDR3 reads TGTGCCAGCAGCTTAGCAGCGGGGCCGAACACCGGGGAGCTGTTTTTT.

This clone was found a few times. J is TRBJ2-1 and V is TRBV6-6; no definite D call. The germline V and J ends were trimmed by 2 bases and 8 bases, with 13 bases remaining between them. Germline CDR1 and CDR2: MNHNY and SVGAGI (reference sequence). The CDR3 is 14 residues long. The CDR3 DNA reads TGTGCCAGCAGTTACACGACGCGCGGCGATGAGCAGTTCTTC. Encoded protein: CASSYTTRGDEQFF.

This clone was seen only once. The J gene is TRBJ2-3, the V gene TRBV5-1; 10 bases agree with TRBD2. There are 18 residues in the CDR3. Per the germline V gene, CDR1 is SGHRS and CDR2 is YFSETQ. The junction had 10 bases not matched to a gene; V was cut back by 1 base and J by 2 bases. In DNA form, the CDR3 reads TGCGCCAGCAGCTTGCCCCCAGGGACTAGCGTAAACACAGATACGCAGTATTTT. Amino acid sequence: CASSLPPGTSVNTDTQYF.

This clone was found a few times. The V gene is TRBV28, the J gene TRBJ1-5; 7 bases fit TRBD1. V shed 7 bases and J 2 bases; nucleotides not matched to a gene: 8. The CDR3 covers 15 residues. Germline loops: CDR1 MDHEN, CDR2 SYDVKM. Here the CDR3 reads CASKTTGRGNQPQHF. The DNA for the CDR3 is TGTGCCAGCAAAACGACAGGGAGGGGCAATCAGCCCCAGCATTTT.

The chain links TRBV5-1 to TRBJ1-2; D is possibly TRBD1 (6 bases). V was shortened by 4 bases and J by 8 bases, with 18 bases between the two germline ends. From germline, CDR1 is SGHRS and CDR2 YFSETQ. There are 14 residues in the CDR3. CDR3 bases: TGCGCCAGCAGCCCTCGACAGGACATGGGCGGCTACACCTTC. Protein sequence: CASSPRQDMGGYTF.

V is TRBV19 and J is TRBJ2-7; 9 bases agree with TRBD1. V was pared by 5 bases and J by 3 bases, with 14 bases of the junction left unmatched. The CDR3 contains 17 residues. The germline V gene encodes CDR1 LNHDA and CDR2 SQIVND (reference sequence). The CDR3 sequence is CASSRDWGQGVGYEQYF. Here the CDR3 DNA reads TGTGCCAGTAGTCGCGATTGGGGACAGGGAGTTGGCTACGAGCAGTACTTC.

The chain has TRBV18 and TRBJ1-2; D uncertain. The CDR3 length is 16 residues. V was shortened by 2 bases and J by 0 bases, with 13 bases between the two germline ends. Germline V CDR1 and CDR2: KGHSH, LQKENI. This CDR3 is CASSPTTRMTNYGYTF. Here the CDR3 DNA reads TGTGCCAGCTCACCAACCACCAGGATGACTAACTATGGCTACACCTTC.

This chain connects TRBV6-5 to TRBJ1-2; TRBD1 is a possible D gene (5 bases). CDR3 size: 14 residues. Germline V gene data show CDR1 as MNHEY and CDR2 as SVGAGI. V lost 4 bases to trimming and J lost 4 bases, with 13 bases between them. Here the CDR3 reads CASSSTARSYGYTF. The CDR3 DNA reads TGTGCCAGCAGTTCGACAGCACGGTCCTATGGCTACACCTTC.

The genes are TRBV27 and TRBJ1-3; tentatively, D is TRBD1 (5 bases). This CDR3 region has 13 residues. Germline V gene data show CDR1 as MNHEY and CDR2 as SMNVEV (reference sequence). V was trimmed by 3 bases and J by 4 bases, leaving 7 bases between them. CDR3 region: CASSFGGGNTIYF. CDR3 in DNA: TGTGCCAGCAGTTTTGGGGGAGGAAACACCATATATTTT.

The genes are TRBV18 and TRBJ1-1; a possible D gene is TRBD1 (5 bases). This CDR3 contains 14 residues. Trimming removed 4 bases from V and 2 bases from J, with 11 bases in between. CDR1 and CDR2 from the germline V gene are KGHSH and LQKENI. CDR3: CASSQGNRNTEAFF. The CDR3 region has the DNA TGTGCCAGCTCACAGGGGAACCGAAACACTGAAGCTTTCTTT.

J is TRBJ2-3 and V is TRBV19; 10 bases map to TRBD2. CDR3 length equals 18 residues. Germline CDR1 is LNHDA and CDR2 is SQIVND (reference sequence). Germline trimming cut 4 bases from V and 4 bases from J; bases unmatched to any gene: 14. In DNA, the CDR3 is TGTGCCAGTAGTACACGACTTTTAGCGGGGGGAACGGCAGATACGCAGTATTTT. Amino acid sequence: CASSTRLLAGGTADTQYF.

Here the CDR3 DNA reads TGTGCCAGCAGCTTAACTACAGAGGTAGCTTTCTTT. Residues: CASSLTTEVAFF. The V and J genes are TRBV7-9 and TRBJ1-1; D gene unclear. The CDR3 has 12 residues. V gave up 2 bases and J gave up 10 bases, with 11 bases separating them. Germline assignment: CDR1 SEHNR and CDR2 FQNEAQ (reference sequence).